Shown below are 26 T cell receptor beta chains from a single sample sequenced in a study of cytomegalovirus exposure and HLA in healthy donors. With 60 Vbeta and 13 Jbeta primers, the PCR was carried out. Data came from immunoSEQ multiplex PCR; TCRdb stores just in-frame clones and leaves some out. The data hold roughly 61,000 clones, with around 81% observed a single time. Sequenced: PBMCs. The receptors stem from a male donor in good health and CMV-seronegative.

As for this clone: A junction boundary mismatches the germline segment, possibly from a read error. CDR3: CASSQGRETQYF. Written as DNA, the CDR3 is TGTGCCAGCAGCCAGGGGAGGGAGACTCAGTACTTC. The rearrangement links TRBV11-2 to TRBJ2-5; D may be TRBD2 (7 bases). Germline lookup yields CDR1 SGHAT and CDR2 FQNNGV. CDR3 length equals 12 residues.

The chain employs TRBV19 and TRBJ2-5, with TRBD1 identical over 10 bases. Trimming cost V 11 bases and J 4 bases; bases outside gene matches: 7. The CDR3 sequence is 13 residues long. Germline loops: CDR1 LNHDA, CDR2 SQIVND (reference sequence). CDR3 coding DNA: TGTGCCCCCGAGACAGGGGGCAGAGAGACCCAGTACTTC. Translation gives CAPETGGRETQYF. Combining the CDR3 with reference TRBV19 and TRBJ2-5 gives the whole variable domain DGGITQSPKYLFRKEGQNVTLSCEQNLNHDAMYWYRQDPGQGLRLIYYSQIVNDFQKGDIAEGYSVSREKKESFPLTVTSAQKNPTAFYLCAPETGGRETQYFGPGTRLLVL.

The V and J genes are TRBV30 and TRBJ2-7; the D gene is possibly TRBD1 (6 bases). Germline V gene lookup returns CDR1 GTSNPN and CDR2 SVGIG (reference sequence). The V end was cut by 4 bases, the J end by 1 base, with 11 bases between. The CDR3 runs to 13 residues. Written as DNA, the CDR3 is TGTGCCTGGAACCCGACAGGATCCTACGAGCAGTACTTC. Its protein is CAWNPTGSYEQYF.

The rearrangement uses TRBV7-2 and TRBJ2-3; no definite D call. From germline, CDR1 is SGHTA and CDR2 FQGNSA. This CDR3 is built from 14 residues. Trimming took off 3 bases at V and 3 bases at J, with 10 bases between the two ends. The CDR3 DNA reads TGTGCCAGCAGCTTGTACCCCGGGACAGATACGCAGTATTTT. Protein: CASSLYPGTDTQYF.

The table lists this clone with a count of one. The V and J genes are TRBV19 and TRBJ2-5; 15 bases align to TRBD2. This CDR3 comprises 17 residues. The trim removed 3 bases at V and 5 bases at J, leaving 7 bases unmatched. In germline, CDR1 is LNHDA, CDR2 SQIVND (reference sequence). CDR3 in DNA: TGTGCCAGTAGTATGAGGGGACTAGCGGGGGGCGGGGAGACCCAGTACTTC. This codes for CASSMRGLAGGGETQYF. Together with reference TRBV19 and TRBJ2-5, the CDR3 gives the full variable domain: DGGITQSPKYLFRKEGQNVTLSCEQNLNHDAMYWYRQDPGQGLRLIYYSQIVNDFQKGDIAEGYSVSREKKESFPLTVTSAQKNPTAFYLCASSMRGLAGGGETQYFGPGTRLLVL.

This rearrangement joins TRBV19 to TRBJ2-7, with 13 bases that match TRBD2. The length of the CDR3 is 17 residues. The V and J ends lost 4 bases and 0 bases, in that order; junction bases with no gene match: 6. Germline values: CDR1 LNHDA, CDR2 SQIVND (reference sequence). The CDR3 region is CASSKGLAGTRSYEQYF. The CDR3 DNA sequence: TGTGCCAGTAGTAAGGGACTAGCGGGGACACGCTCCTACGAGCAGTACTTC.

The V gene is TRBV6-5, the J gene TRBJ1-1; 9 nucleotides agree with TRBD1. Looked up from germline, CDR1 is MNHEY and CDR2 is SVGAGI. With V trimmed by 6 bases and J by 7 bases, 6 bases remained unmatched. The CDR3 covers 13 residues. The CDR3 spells CASRPTGGVEAFF. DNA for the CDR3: TGTGCCAGCAGACCTACAGGGGGCGTTGAAGCTTTCTTT.

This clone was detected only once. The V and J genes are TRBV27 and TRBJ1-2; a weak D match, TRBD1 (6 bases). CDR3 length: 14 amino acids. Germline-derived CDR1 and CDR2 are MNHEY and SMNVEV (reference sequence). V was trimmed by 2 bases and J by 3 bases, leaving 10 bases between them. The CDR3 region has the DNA TGTGCCAGCAGTTTAAACAGGGCCGACTATGGCTACACCTTC. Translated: CASSLNRADYGYTF.

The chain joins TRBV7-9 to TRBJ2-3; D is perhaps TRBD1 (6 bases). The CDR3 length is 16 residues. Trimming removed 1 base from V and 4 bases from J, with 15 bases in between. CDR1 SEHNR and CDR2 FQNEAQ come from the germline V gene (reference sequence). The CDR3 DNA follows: TGTGCCAGCAGCTTAGGGGGGCAGGCATTTGCAGATACGCAGTATTTT. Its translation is CASSLGGQAFADTQYF.

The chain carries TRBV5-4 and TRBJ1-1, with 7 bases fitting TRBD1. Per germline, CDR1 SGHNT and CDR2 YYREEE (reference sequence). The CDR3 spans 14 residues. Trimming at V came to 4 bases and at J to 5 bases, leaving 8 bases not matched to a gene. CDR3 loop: CASSTTGAGTEAFF. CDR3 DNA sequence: TGTGCCAGCAGCACCACAGGGGCCGGGACTGAAGCTTTCTTT.

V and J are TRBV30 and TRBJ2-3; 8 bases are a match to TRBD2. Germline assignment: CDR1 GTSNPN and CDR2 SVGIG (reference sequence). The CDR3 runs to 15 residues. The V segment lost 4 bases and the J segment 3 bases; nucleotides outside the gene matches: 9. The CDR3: CAWKNGGAFTDTQYF. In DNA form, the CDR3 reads TGTGCCTGGAAGAACGGGGGGGCCTTTACAGATACGCAGTATTTT.

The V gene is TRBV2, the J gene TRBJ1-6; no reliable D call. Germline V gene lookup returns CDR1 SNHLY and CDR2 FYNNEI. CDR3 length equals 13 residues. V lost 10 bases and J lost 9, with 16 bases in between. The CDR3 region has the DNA TGTGCCATCGAGCGGAGGGAGGGTTCACCCCTCCACTTT. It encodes CAIERREGSPLHF. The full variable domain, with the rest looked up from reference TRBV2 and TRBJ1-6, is EPEVTQTPSHQVTQMGQEVILRCVPISNHLYFYWYRQILGQKVEFLVSFYNNEISEKSEIFDDQFSVERPDGSNFTLKIRSTKLEDSAMYFCAIERREGSPLHFGNGTRLTVT.

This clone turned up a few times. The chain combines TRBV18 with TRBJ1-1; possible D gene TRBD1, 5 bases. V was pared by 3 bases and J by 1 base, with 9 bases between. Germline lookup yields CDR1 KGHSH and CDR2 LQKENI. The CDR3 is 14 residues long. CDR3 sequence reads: CASSPQGKNTEAFF. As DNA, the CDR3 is TGTGCCAGCTCACCGCAGGGTAAGAACACTGAAGCTTTCTTT.

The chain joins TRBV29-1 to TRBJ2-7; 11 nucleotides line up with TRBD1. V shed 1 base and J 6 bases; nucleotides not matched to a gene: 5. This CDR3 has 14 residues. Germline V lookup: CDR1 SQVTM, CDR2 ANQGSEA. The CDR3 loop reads CSVEAGQGAGEQYF. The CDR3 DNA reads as TGCAGCGTTGAAGCTGGACAGGGGGCTGGCGAGCAGTACTTC.

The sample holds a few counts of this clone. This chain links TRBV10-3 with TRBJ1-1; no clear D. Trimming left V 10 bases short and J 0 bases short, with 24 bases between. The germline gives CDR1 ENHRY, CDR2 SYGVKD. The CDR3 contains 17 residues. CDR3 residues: CATRGSSGFQMNTEAFF. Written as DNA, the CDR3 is TGTGCCACCAGAGGTTCATCAGGTTTTCAGATGAACACTGAAGCTTTCTTT.

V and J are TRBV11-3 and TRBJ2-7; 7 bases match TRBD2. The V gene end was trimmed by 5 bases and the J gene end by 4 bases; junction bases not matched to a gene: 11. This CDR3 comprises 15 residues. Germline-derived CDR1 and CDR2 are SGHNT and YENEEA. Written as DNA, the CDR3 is TGTGCCAGCAGCCCCCGGGGGGTTGGACCTTACGAGCAGTACTTC. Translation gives CASSPRGVGPYEQYF.

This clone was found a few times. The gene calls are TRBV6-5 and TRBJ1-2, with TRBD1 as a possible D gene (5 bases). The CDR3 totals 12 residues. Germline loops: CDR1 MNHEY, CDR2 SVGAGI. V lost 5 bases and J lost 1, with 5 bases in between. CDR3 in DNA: TGTGCCAGCAGTCAGGGTAACTATGGCTACACCTTC. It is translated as CASSQGNYGYTF.

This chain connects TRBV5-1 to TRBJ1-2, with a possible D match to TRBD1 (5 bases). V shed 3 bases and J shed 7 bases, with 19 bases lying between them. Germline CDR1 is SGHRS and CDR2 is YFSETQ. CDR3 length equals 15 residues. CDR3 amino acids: CASSYGAGDGGGYTF. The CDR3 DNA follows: TGCGCCAGCAGCTATGGAGCTGGGGACGGGGGTGGCTACACCTTC.

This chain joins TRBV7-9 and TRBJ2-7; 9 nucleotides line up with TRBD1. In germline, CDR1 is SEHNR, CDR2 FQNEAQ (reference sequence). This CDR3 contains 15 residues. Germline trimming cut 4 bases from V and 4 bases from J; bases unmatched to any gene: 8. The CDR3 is CASSSPTGGGYEQYF. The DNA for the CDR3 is TGTGCCAGCAGCTCACCGACAGGGGGAGGGTACGAGCAGTACTTC.

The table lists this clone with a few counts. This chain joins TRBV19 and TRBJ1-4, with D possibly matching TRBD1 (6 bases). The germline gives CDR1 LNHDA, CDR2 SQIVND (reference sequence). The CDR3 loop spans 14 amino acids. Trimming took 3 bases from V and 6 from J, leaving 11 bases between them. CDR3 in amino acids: CASSILGADEKLFF. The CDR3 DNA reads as TGTGCCAGTAGTATTTTGGGGGCCGATGAAAAACTGTTTTTT.

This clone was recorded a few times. CDR3 region: CASSYTQGEMDEQYF. In DNA form, the CDR3 reads TGTGCCAGCAGCTACACACAGGGGGAAATGGACGAGCAGTACTTC. This rearrangement joins TRBV7-2 to TRBJ2-7, with 8 bases aligning to TRBD1. This CDR3 comprises 15 residues. Germline V gene lookup returns CDR1 SGHTA and CDR2 FQGNSA. The J segment lost 5 bases and the V segment lost 4 bases, leaving 10 bases of the junction unmatched.

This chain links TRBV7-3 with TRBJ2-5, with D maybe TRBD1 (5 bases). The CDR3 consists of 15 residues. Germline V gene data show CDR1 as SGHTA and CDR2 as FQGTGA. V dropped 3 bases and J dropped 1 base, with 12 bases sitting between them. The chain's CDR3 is CASSFTGTAQETQYF. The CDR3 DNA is TGTGCCAGCAGCTTCACAGGAACAGCCCAAGAGACCCAGTACTTC.

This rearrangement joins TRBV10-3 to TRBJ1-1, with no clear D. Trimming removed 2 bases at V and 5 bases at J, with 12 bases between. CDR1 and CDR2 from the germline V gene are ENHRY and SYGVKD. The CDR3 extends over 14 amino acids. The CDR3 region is CAISEPGRRTEAFF. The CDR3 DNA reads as TGTGCCATCAGTGAGCCTGGGAGGAGGACTGAAGCTTTCTTT.

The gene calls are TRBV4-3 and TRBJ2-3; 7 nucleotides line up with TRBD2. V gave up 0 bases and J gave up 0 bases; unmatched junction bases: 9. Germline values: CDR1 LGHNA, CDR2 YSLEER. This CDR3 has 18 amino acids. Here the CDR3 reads CASSQDKPPAGSTDTQYF. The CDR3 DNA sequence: TGCGCCAGCAGCCAAGACAAGCCCCCAGCGGGGAGCACAGATACGCAGTATTTT.

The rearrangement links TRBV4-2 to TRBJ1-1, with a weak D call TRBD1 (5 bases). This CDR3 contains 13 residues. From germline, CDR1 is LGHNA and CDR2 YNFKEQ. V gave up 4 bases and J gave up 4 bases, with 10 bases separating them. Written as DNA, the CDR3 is TGTGCCAGCAGCCCCAGGGAGGGCACTGAAGCTTTCTTT. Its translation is CASSPREGTEAFF.

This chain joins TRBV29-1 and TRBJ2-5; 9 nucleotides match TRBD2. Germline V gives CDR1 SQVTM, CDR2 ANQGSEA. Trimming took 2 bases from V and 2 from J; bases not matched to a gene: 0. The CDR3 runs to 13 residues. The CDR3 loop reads CSVELAGQETQYF. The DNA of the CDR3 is TGCAGCGTTGAACTAGCGGGGCAAGAGACCCAGTACTTC.